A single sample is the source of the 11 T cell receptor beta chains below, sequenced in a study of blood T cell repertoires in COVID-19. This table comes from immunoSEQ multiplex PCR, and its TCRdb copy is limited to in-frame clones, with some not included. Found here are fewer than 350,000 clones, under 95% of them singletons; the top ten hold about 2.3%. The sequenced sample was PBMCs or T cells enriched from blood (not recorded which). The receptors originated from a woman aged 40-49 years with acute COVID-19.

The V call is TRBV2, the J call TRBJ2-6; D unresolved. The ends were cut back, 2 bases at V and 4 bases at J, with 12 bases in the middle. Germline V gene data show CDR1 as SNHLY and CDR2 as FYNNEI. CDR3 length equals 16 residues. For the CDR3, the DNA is TGTGCCAGCAGTGAATCCCAGTTTCAGGGGGCCAACGTCCTGACTTTC. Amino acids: CASSESQFQGANVLTF.

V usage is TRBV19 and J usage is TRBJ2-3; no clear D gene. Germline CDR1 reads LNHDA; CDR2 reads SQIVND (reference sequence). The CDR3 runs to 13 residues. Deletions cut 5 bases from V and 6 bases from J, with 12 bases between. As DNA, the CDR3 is TGTGCCAGTAGTGATCTGCAACTGGATACGCAGTATTTT. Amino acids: CASSDLQLDTQYF.

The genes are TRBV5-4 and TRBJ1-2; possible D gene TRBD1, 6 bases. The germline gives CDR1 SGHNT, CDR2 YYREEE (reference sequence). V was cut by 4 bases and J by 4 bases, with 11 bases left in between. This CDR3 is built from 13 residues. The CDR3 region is CASSPDSSYGYTF. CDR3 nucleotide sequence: TGTGCCAGCAGCCCGGACAGCTCCTATGGCTACACCTTC.

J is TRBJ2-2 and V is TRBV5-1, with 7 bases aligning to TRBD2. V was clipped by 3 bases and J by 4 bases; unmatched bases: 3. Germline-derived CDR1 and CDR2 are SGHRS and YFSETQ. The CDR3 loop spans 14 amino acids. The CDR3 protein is CASSWTSSTGELFF. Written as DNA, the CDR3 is TGCGCCAGCAGCTGGACTAGTAGCACCGGGGAGCTGTTTTTT.

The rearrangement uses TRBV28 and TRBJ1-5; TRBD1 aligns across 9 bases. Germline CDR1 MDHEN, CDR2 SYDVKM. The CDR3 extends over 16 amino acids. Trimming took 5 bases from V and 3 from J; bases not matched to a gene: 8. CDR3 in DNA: TGTGCCAGCAGTCCCCGGACAGGGGTCGACAATCAGCCCCAGCATTTT. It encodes CASSPRTGVDNQPQHF.

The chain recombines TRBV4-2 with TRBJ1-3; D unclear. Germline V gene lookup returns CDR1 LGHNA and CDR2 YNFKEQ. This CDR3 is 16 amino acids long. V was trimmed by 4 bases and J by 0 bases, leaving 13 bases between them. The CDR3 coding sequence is TGTGCCAGCAGCCGAAGATCCAAGAGCTCTGGAAACACCATATATTTT. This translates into CASSRRSKSSGNTIYF.

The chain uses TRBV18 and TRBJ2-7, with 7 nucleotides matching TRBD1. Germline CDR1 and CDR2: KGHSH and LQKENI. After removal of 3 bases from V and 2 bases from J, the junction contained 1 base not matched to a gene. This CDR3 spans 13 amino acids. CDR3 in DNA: TGTGCCAGCTCACCTAGGGGGCCCTACGAGCAGTACTTC. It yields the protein CASSPRGPYEQYF.

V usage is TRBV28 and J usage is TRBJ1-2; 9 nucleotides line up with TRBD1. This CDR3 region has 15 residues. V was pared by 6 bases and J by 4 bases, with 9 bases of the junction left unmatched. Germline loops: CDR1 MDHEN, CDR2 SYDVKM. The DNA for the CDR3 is TGTGCCAGCAGGCCTACAGGGGGCTCGACCTATGGCTACACCTTC. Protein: CASRPTGGSTYGYTF.

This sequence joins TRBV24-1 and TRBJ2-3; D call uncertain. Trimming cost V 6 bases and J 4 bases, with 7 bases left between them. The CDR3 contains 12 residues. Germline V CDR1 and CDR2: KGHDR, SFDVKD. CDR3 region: CATSRDSDTQYF. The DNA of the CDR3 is TGTGCCACCAGTCGAGATTCAGATACGCAGTATTTT.

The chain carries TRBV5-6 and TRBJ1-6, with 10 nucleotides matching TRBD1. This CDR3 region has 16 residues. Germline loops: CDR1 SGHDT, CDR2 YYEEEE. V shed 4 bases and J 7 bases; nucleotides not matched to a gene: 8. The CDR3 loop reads CASSPRDRGPNSPLHF. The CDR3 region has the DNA TGTGCCAGCAGCCCCCGGGACAGGGGTCCAAATTCACCCCTCCACTTT.

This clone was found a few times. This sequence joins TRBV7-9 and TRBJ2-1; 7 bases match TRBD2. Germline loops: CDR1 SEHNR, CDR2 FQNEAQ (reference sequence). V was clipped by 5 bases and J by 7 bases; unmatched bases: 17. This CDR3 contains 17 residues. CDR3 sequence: CASSPRGGGQYLNEQFF. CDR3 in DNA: TGTGCCAGCAGCCCGCGGGGCGGGGGTCAATATCTGAATGAGCAGTTCTTC.